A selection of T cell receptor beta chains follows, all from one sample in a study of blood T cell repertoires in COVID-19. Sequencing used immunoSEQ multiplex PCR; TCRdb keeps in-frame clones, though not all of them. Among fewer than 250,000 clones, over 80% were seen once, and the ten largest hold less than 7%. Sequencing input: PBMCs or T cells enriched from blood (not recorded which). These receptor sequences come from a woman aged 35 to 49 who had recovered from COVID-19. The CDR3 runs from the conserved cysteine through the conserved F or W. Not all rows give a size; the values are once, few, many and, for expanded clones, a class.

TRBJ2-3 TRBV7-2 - CASKRTSGSGDTQYF
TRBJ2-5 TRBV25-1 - CASSEWGTGGETQYF
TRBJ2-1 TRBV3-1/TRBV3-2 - CASSHGGGDVWNEQFF
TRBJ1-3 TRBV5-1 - CASRQGPGNTIYF
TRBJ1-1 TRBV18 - CASSPIGQSTEAFF
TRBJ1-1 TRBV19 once CASSHGTALNTEAFF
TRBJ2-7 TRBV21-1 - CASSFQRTYEQYF
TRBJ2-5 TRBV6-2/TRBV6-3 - CASSTPGVAGGQETQYF
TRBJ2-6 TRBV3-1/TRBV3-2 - CASSRSRTGSGANVLTF
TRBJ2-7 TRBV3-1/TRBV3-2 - CASSQEVTVLYEQYF
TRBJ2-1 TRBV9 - CASSVASGFSGQFF
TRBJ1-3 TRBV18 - CASSPEFSSSGNTIYF
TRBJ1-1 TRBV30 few CAWSFRENTEAFF
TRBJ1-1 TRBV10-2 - CASSGREGAEAFF
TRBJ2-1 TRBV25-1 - CASSEGGMNEQFF
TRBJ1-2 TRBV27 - CASSLVQGDGYTF
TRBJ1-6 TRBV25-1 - CASSDFSSYNSPLHF
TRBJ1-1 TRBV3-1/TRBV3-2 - CASSLRGVTEAFF
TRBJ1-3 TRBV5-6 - CASSLEGVSSGNTIYF
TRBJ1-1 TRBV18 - CASSELGQETEAFF
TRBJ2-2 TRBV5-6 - CASSFGTGGSGELFF
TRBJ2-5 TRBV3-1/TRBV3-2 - CASSQAPETQYF
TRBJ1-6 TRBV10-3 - CAISEGRDGSPLHF
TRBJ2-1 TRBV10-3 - CAISGGLAGGLNNEQFF
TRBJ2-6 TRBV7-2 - CASSYYSGANVLTF
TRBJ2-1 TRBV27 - CASSWGTPDEQFF
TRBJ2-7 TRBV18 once CASSGTGYGEQYF
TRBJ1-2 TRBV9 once CPTRAGATGVGGYTF
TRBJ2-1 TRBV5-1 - CASSLEPSGRALFEQFF
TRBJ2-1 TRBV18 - CASSPRGLQTYNEQFF
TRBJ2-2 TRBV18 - CASSQSRSGELFF
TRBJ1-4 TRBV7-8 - CASSLSRTERYEKLFF
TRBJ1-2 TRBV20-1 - CSQTGNYGYTF
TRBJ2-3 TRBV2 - CASRRNTQYF
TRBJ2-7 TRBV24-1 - CATSDSDRDYEQYF
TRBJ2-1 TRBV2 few CASKYTSGSPNEQFF
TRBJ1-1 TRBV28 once CASSSTGPEAFF
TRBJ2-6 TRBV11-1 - CASSRQGAGANVLTF
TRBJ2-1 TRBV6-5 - CASSLFEYNEQFF
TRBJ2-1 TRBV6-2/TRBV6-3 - CASSYEGTGSYNEQFF
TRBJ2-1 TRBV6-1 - CASSEAGRQFF
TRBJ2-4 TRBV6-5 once CASSYVAGGDIQYF
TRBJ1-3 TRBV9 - CASSVGLGLGDSGNTIYF
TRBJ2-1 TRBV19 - CASSRAGGKVNNEQFF
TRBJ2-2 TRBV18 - CASSPREDTGELFF
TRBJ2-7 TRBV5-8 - CASSGGGTSGIYEQYF
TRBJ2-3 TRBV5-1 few CASSLQREVADTQYF
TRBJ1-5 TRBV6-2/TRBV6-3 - CASSYFVRQGIWNQPQHF
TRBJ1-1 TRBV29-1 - CSAEPRMNTEAFF
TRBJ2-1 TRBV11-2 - CASGKRRENEQFF
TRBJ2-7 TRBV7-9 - CASSSQNQVDEQYF
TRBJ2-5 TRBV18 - CASSPSLSDHRGETQYF
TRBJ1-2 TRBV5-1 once CASSLKPGNYGYTF
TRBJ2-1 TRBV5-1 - CASSLAGTSDIPSPYNEQFF
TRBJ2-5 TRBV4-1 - CASSQRIGQPPSGTQYF
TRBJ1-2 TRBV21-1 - CAIIDNDYGYTF
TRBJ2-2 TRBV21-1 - CASSGGTVNTGELFF
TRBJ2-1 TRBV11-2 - CASRNLAGSYNEQFF
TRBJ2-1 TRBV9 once CASSGSQGGGIDEQFF